A single sample gave rise to the 20 T cell receptor beta chains below, sequenced in a study of human thymus T cells. Data came from immunoSEQ multiplex PCR; TCRdb stores just in-frame clones and leaves some out. The sample has about 43,000 clones; 95% are singletons. Sequenced: blood. Receptor source: a girl in the first two years of life with a congenital heart defect but otherwise immunologically healthy.

The chain is built from TRBV18 and TRBJ2-1, with TRBD2 matching 13 bases. With V trimmed by 2 bases and J by 1 base, 5 bases remained unmatched. CDR3 length: 18 amino acids. CDR1 is KGHSH, CDR2 LQKENI, per germline. The CDR3 loop is CASSPGTSGKGSYNEQFF. The CDR3 nucleotides are TGTGCCAGCTCACCAGGGACTAGCGGGAAAGGGTCCTACAATGAGCAGTTCTTC.

The chain has TRBV5-1 and TRBJ2-1; 11 nucleotides agree with TRBD2. The CDR3 covers 17 residues. Germline lookup yields CDR1 SGHRS and CDR2 YFSETQ. J was trimmed by 4 bases and V by 4 bases; bases with no gene match: 10. This CDR3 is CASSPAVGLAVYNEQFF. The CDR3 DNA follows: TGCGCCAGCAGCCCGGCGGTGGGACTAGCGGTATACAATGAGCAGTTCTTC.

This clone was observed a single time. DNA for the CDR3: TGTGCCAGCAGCCTCCAGACAGGGGCCAGCTCCTACGAGCAGTACTTC. Its protein product is CASSLQTGASSYEQYF. The rearrangement joins TRBV7-6 to TRBJ2-7; TRBD1 matches at 8 bases. Trimming took 5 bases from V and 0 from J; bases not matched to a gene: 9. CDR1 is SGHVS, CDR2 FNYEAQ, per germline. This CDR3 is 16 amino acids long.

The chain is built from TRBV4-2 and TRBJ2-5; the match to TRBD1 covers 8 bases. CDR1 is LGHNA, CDR2 YNFKEQ, per germline. The CDR3 runs to 15 residues. J lost 1 base, V lost 4 bases, and 5 bases had no gene match. The CDR3: CASSPRQGIQETQYF. The CDR3 region has the DNA TGTGCCAGCAGCCCGAGACAGGGGATCCAAGAGACCCAGTACTTC.

This clone has just one count. The genes are TRBV6-1 and TRBJ1-5, with D maybe TRBD1 (5 bases). Between the trimmed V and J ends, which lost 4 bases and 0 bases, there was a span of 10 bases. CDR1 and CDR2 from the germline V gene are MNHNS and SASEGT. CDR3 length: 15 residues. The DNA for the CDR3 is TGTGCCAGCAGTGGTGGAGGGGTTAGCAATCAGCCCCAGCATTTT. Its translation: CASSGGGVSNQPQHF.

V usage is TRBV4-1 and J usage is TRBJ2-2; D might be TRBD1 or TRBD2, each matching 5 bases. Per germline, CDR1 MGHRA and CDR2 YSYEKL. Trimming shortened V by 3 bases and J by 5 bases, and 19 bases separated the two germline ends. The CDR3 totals 17 residues. CDR3 in amino acids: CASSHYPGAIGTGELFF. CDR3 DNA: TGCGCCAGCAGCCACTACCCCGGGGCGATAGGAACCGGGGAGCTGTTTTTT.

The chain joins TRBV7-9 to TRBJ2-1; D possibly corresponds to TRBD1 (5 bases). The CDR3 consists of 15 residues. V gave up 1 base and J gave up 3 bases, with 10 bases separating them. Germline CDR1 SEHNR, CDR2 FQNEAQ (reference sequence). Here the CDR3 DNA reads TGTGCCAGCAGCTTAGTCCAGGGATTCTACAATGAGCAGTTCTTC. Translation: CASSLVQGFYNEQFF. The full variable domain, rest sourced from reference TRBV7-9 and TRBJ2-1, is DTGVSQNPRHKITKRGQNVTFRCDPISEHNRLYWYRQTLGQGPEFLTYFQNEAQLEKSRLLSDRFSAERPKGSFSTLEIQRTEQGDSAMYLCASSLVQGFYNEQFFGPGTRLTVL.

The rearrangement links TRBV6-1 to TRBJ2-3; 13 bases line up with TRBD2. Trimming took 5 bases from V and 4 from J; bases not matched to a gene: 3. Germline V gene sequence: CDR1 MNHNS, CDR2 SASEGT. The CDR3 has 15 residues. The CDR3 coding sequence is TGTGCCAGCAGTCGGACTAGCGGGAGCCCAGATACGCAGTATTTT. As protein: CASSRTSGSPDTQYF.

This clone was counted once. The chain is built from TRBV27 and TRBJ2-1; D possibly corresponds to TRBD2 (7 bases). Germline V gene data show CDR1 as MNHEY and CDR2 as SMNVEV (reference sequence). The CDR3 has 15 residues. With 7 bases removed from V and 8 bases from J, the gap between germline ends came to 21 bases. CDR3 nucleotides: TGTGCCAGCACTCGTCGTCGGGGGGCTCGGGATGAGCAGTTCTTC. Its protein is CASTRRRGARDEQFF.

This chain joins TRBV6-5 and TRBJ2-7; D remains ambiguous. V lost 2 bases and J lost 5, with 16 bases in between. The CDR3 runs 15 residues. Germline CDR1 is MNHEY and CDR2 is SVGAGI. The CDR3 nucleotides read TGTGCCAGCAGTTACAGAGGCAGGAAGATGGACGAGCAGTACTTC. It is translated as CASSYRGRKMDEQYF.

The table lists this clone with a count of one. This sequence joins TRBV28 and TRBJ2-5; D is perhaps TRBD2 (5 bases). V lost 5 bases to trimming and J lost 5 bases, with 15 bases between them. The CDR3 covers 14 residues. Germline lookup yields CDR1 MDHEN and CDR2 SYDVKM. The CDR3 region is CASSPGLIRETQYF. In nucleotides, the CDR3 is TGTGCCAGCAGTCCCGGACTCATTAGGGAGACCCAGTACTTC.

The V and J genes are TRBV10-2 and TRBJ2-1, with TRBD1 as a possible D gene (7 bases). The CDR3 is made up of 19 amino acids. Trimming cost V 7 bases and J 3 bases, with 28 bases left between them. The germline gives CDR1 WSHSY, CDR2 SAAADI. The CDR3 sequence: CASIPDRPLRRRDYNEQFF. Here the CDR3 DNA reads TGCGCCAGCATTCCGGACAGGCCTCTTCGTCGGCGGGACTACAATGAGCAGTTCTTC.

The chain recombines TRBV4-2 with TRBJ2-7; 7 bases are shared with TRBD2. The J segment lost 5 bases and the V segment lost 0 bases, leaving 10 bases of the junction unmatched. Germline V gene lookup returns CDR1 LGHNA and CDR2 YNFKEQ. The CDR3 runs to 16 residues. The CDR3 protein is CASSQEGSGGGNEQYF. The CDR3 DNA is TGTGCCAGCAGCCAAGAAGGCTCGGGAGGAGGTAACGAGCAGTACTTC.

This sequence joins TRBV30 and TRBJ1-2, with D possibly TRBD1 on 5 matching bases. The CDR3 is 12 residues long. The V end lost 6 bases, the J end lost 6 bases, and 14 bases lay between the germline ends. From germline, CDR1 is GTSNPN and CDR2 SVGIG (reference sequence). CDR3 sequence: CACPRVRDGYTF. CDR3 DNA: TGTGCCTGTCCCAGGGTGCGAGATGGCTACACCTTC.

The chain links TRBV21-1 to TRBJ2-7; the table assigns TRBD1, which was not confirmed against the DNA. TRBV21-1 corresponds to a pseudogene. This CDR3 is 24 amino acids long. The CDR3 sequence: CASSKRVEANRGCPDRVAIYEQYF. The CDR3, as DNA: TGTGCCAGCAGCAAGCGCGTGGAGGCCAACCGGGGGTGCCCCGACAGGGTGGCGATCTACGAGCAGTACTTC.

The chain recombines TRBV2 with TRBJ1-2; D is ambiguous. CDR1 SNHLY and CDR2 FYNNEI come from the germline V gene. The V end was cut by 8 bases, the J end by 4 bases, with 14 bases between. There are 13 residues in the CDR3. The DNA for the CDR3 is TGTGCCAGCTTCTCCTCCGGACGCTATGGCTACACCTTC. The encoded protein is CASFSSGRYGYTF.

V is TRBV10-3 and J is TRBJ1-1; the match to TRBD1 covers 9 bases. Looked up from germline, CDR1 is ENHRY and CDR2 is SYGVKD. V gave up 6 bases and J gave up 4 bases; unmatched junction bases: 6. The CDR3 loop spans 14 amino acids. The CDR3 region is CAISAGTGPTEAFF. Written as DNA, the CDR3 is TGTGCCATCAGCGCCGGGACAGGGCCCACTGAAGCTTTCTTT.

The chain is built from TRBV4-3 and TRBJ2-3, with 8 bases that match TRBD2. V lost 0 bases, J lost 1 base, and 3 bases stayed unmatched. The CDR3 has 16 amino acids. Per the germline V gene, CDR1 is LGHNA and CDR2 is YSLEER. The CDR3 loop reads CASSQDGGGRTDTQYF. The CDR3 DNA reads as TGCGCCAGCAGCCAAGATGGCGGGGGGCGCACAGATACGCAGTATTTT.

The chain recombines TRBV5-4 with TRBJ2-7; 7 bases fit TRBD1. The CDR3 has 15 amino acids. Trimming cost V 4 bases and J 1 base; bases outside gene matches: 8. Germline CDR1 is SGHNT and CDR2 is YYREEE (reference sequence). The CDR3: CASSVSRDRSYEQYF. In nucleotides, the CDR3 is TGTGCCAGCAGCGTGTCCCGGGACAGATCCTACGAGCAGTACTTC. Full variable domain (missing parts from reference TRBV5-4 and TRBJ2-7): ETGVTQSPTHLIKTRGQQVTLRCSSQSGHNTVSWYQQALGQGPQFIFQYYREEENGRGNFPPRFSGLQFPNYSSELNVNALELDDSALYLCASSVSRDRSYEQYFGPGTRLTVT.

The rearrangement uses TRBV14 and TRBJ2-7; D not certain. The CDR3 runs to 13 residues. Germline values: CDR1 SGHDN, CDR2 FVKESK. The ends were cut back, 4 bases at V and 0 bases at J, with 7 bases in the middle. The CDR3 DNA reads TGTGCCAGCAGCCCCAGTTCCTCCTACGAGCAGTACTTC. Amino acid sequence: CASSPSSSYEQYF.